One sample yielded the 8 T cell receptor beta chains listed below, sequenced in a study of neurological immune-mediated disorders. TCRdb itself ran the 5' RACE reads through MiXCR, one entry per CDR3 protein. The sample carries under 45,000 distinct CDR3 sequences, roughly 13% recorded once. The material sequenced was PBMCs. The receptors were sampled from a female donor in good health.

This clonotype has at least ten counts. The CDR3 region is CASSLAGRLNLNTEAFF. The CDR3 coding sequence is TGTGCCAGCAGCTTAGCGGGTCGGCTGAACCTGAACACTGAAGCTTTCTTT. The V call is TRBV7-8, the J call TRBJ1-1; D uncertain. The CDR3 is 17 residues long. The germline gives CDR1 SGHVS, CDR2 FQNEAQ. V shed 0 bases and J shed 0 bases, with 14 bases lying between them.

This clonotype was observed at least ten times. The chain combines TRBV5-1 with TRBJ1-3, with D maybe TRBD1 (6 bases). The CDR3 runs 14 residues. V lost 4 bases, J lost 4 bases, and 12 bases lay in between. Germline V CDR1 and CDR2: SGHRS, YFSETQ. CDR3 region: CASSIGQYGNTIYF. The CDR3 DNA follows: TGCGCCAGCAGCATCGGACAGTACGGAAACACCATATATTTT. The whole variable domain, remainder taken from reference TRBV5-1 and TRBJ1-3, is KAGVTQTPRYLIKTRGQQVTLSCSPISGHRSVSWYQQTPGQGLQFLFEYFSETQRNKGNFPGRFSGRQFSNSRSEMNVSTLELGDSALYLCASSIGQYGNTIYFGEGSWLTVV.

This clonotype has a count of ten or more. The gene calls are TRBV20-1 and TRBJ2-1; 13 nucleotides align to TRBD2. V lost 5 bases to trimming and J lost 0 bases; unmatched junction nucleotides: 4. The CDR3 is 16 amino acids. CDR1 DFQATT and CDR2 SNEGSKA come from the germline V gene (reference sequence). This chain's CDR3 is CSAYGLAGDSYNEQFF. The CDR3 DNA is TGCAGTGCTTATGGACTAGCGGGAGACTCCTACAATGAGCAGTTCTTC.

Notes on this clonotype: Sequence at one end of the junction differs from germline and may be a read error. The J gene is TRBJ2-2, the V gene TRBV6-2 or TRBV6-3; 8 bases match TRBD1. This CDR3 comprises 15 residues. CDR1 and CDR2 from the germline V gene are MNHEY and SVGEGT. In DNA form, the CDR3 reads TGTGCCAGAAGTTCAGGGGGCTATGGGACCGGGGAGCTGTCTTTT. Translated: CARSSGGYGTGELSF.

This clonotype was seen ten or more times. The gene calls are TRBV20-1 and TRBJ2-2; unclear D gene. This CDR3 is built from 13 residues. Trimming removed 2 bases from V and 1 base from J, with 5 bases in between. Germline assignment: CDR1 DFQATT and CDR2 SNEGSKA (reference sequence). CDR3 protein: CSARLRNTGELFF. CDR3 DNA sequence: TGCAGTGCTAGATTGAGGAACACCGGGGAGCTGTTTTTT.

In this sample, this clonotype turned up many times. The chain uses TRBV30 and TRBJ1-2; D is unresolved. This CDR3 is 12 amino acids long. Germline-derived CDR1 and CDR2 are GTSNPN and SVGIG (reference sequence). V was trimmed by 1 base and J by 2 bases, leaving 5 bases between them. CDR3 sequence (DNA): TGTGCCTGGAGTGACGGAAACTATGGCTACACCTTC. Its protein product is CAWSDGNYGYTF.

This clonotype was observed many times. The rearrangement joins TRBV27 to TRBJ1-1, with D possibly being TRBD1 (6 bases). V lost 3 bases and J 3 bases, leaving 14 bases between the germline ends. CDR1 and CDR2 (germline): MNHEY, SMNVEV (reference sequence). The CDR3 loop spans 15 amino acids. The CDR3 is CASSLSLGGDTEAFF. The DNA of the CDR3 is TGTGCCAGCAGTTTGTCCTTAGGGGGTGACACTGAAGCTTTCTTT.

This clonotype was recorded at least ten times. The chain couples TRBV11-2 to TRBJ1-1, with D possibly being TRBD1 (6 bases). V was pared by 0 bases and J by 4 bases, with 9 bases between. From germline, CDR1 is SGHAT and CDR2 FQNNGV. The CDR3 sequence is 14 residues long. The DNA of the CDR3 is TGTGCCAGCAGCTTAGAAGGGGGAGTCACTGAAGCTTTCTTT. Its translation is CASSLEGGVTEAFF. The full variable domain, rest sourced from reference TRBV11-2 and TRBJ1-1, is EAGVAQSPRYKIIEKRQSVAFWCNPISGHATLYWYQQILGQGPKLLIQFQNNGVVDDSQLPKDRFSAERLKGVDSTLKIQPAKLEDSAVYLCASSLEGGVTEAFFGQGTRLTVV.